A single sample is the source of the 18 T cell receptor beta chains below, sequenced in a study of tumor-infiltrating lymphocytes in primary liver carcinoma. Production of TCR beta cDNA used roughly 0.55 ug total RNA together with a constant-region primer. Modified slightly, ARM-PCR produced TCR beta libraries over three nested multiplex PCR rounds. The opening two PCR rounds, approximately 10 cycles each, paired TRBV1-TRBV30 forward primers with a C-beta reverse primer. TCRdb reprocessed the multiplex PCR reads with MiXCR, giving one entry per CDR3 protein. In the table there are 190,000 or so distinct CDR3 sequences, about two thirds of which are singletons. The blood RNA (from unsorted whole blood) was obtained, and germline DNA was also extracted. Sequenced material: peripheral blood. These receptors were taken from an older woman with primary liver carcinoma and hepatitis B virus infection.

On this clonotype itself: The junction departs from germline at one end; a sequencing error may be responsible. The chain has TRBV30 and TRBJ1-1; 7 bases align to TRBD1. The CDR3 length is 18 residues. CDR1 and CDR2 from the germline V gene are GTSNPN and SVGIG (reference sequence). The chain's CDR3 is CAWSNKQGRGSIGTEALF. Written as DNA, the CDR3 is TGTGCCTGGAGTAACAAACAGGGGAGAGGTTCGATAGGCACTGAAGCTTTATTT.

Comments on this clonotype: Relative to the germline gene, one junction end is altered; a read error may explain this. CDR3 amino acids: CASSLSGATFLIGEPFF. The CDR3 nucleotides read TGTGCTAGTAGCTTGTCGGGGGCGACGTTTTTAATCGGGGAGCCGTTTTTT. The V gene is TRBV5-6, the J gene TRBJ2-2; D possibly uses TRBD1 or TRBD2 (6 bases each). CDR3 length: 17 amino acids. Germline V gene sequence: CDR1 SGHDT, CDR2 YYEEEE.

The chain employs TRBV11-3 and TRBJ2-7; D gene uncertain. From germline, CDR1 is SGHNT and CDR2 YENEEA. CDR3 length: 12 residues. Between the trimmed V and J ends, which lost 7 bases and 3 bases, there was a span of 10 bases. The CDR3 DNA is TGTGCCAGCAACCAGGCCAGCTACGAGCAGTACTTC. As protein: CASNQASYEQYF.

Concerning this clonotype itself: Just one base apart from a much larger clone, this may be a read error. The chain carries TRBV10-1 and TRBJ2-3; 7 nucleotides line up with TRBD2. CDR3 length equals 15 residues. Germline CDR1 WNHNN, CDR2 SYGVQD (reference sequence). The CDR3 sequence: CVSSEGLAEGNTQYF. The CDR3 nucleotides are TGCGTCAGCAGTGAAGGTCTAGCGGAGGGGAATACGCAGTATTTT.

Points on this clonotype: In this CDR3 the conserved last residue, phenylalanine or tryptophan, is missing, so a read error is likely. This chain's CDR3 is CASSPNSYEQYH. The CDR3 coding sequence is TGTGCCAGCAGCCCGAATTCCTACGAGCAGTACCAC. The chain recombines TRBV11-1 with TRBJ2-7, with D unclear. Deletions cut 5 bases from V and 1 base from J, with 6 bases between. This CDR3 contains 12 residues. Germline CDR1 and CDR2: SGHAT and FQDESV (reference sequence).

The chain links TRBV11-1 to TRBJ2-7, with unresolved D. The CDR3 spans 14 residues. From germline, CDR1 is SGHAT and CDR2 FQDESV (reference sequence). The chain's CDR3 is CANSPNRKGSEQYV. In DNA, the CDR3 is TGTGCCAACAGCCCCAATCGAAAGGGTAGCGAGCAGTACGTC.

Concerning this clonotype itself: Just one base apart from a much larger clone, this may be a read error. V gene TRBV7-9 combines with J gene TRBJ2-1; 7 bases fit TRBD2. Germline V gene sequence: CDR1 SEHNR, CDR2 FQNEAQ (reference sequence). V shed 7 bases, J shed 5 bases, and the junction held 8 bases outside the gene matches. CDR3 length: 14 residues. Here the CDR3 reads CASNEAGRNNEQFF. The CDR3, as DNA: TGTGCCAGCAACGAAGCGGGACGGAACAATGAGCAGTTCTTC.

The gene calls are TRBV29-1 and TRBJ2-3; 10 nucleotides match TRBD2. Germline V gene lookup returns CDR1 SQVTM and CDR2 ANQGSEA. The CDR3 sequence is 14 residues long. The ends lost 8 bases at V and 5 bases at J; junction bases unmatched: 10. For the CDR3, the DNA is TGCAGCATGAAAGCGGGAGGGTTCGAAGATACGCAGTATTTT. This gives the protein CSMKAGGFEDTQYF.

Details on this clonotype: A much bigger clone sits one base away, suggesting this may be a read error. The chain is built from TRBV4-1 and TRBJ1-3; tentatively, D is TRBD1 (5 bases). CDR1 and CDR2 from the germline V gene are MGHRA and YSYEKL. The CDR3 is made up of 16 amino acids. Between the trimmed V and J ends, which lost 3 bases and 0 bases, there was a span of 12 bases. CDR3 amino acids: CASSQTLGASGNTIYF. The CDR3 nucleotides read TGCGCCAGCAGCCAGACGCTAGGGGCCTCTGGAAACACCATATATTTT.

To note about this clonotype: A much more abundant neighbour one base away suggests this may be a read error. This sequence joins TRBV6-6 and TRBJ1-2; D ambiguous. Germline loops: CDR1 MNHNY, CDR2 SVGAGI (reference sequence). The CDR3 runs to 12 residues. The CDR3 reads CVSSLTYTHYTF. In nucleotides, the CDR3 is TGTGTCAGCAGTCTTACCTACACCCACTACACCTTC.

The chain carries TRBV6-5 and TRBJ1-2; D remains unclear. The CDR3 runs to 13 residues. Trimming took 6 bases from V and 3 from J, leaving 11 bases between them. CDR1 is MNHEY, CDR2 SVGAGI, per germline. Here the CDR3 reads CASRSTVDYGYTF. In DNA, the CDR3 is TGTGCCAGCAGGAGTACAGTGGACTATGGCTACACCTTC.

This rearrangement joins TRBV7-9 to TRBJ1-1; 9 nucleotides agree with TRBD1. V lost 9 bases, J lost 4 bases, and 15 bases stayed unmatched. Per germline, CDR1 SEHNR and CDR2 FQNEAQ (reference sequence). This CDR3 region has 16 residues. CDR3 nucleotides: TGTGCCAGTAACTCCCAACCCGGACAGGGGAGCACTGAAGCTTTCTTT. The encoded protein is CASNSQPGQGSTEAFF.

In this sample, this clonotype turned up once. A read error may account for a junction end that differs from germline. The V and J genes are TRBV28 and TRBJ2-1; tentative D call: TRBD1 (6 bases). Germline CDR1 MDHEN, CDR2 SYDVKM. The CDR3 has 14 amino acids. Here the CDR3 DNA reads TGTGCCAGCAGTTTCCCGGACAGACTCAATGGGCAGTTCTTC. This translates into CASSFPDRLNGQFF.

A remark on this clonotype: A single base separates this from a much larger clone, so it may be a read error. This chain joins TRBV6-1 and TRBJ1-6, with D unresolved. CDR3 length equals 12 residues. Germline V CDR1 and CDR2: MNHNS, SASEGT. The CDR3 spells CTSSAGYSPLHF. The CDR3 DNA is TGTACCAGCAGTGCGGGATATTCACCCCTCCACTTT.

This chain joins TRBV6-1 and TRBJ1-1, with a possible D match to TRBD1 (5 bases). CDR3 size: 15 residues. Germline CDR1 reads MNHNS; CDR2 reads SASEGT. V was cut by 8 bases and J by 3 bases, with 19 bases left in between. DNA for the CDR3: TGTGCCAGCGGGGGAAAGACAGTGGGGTACACTGAAGCTTTCTTT. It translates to CASGGKTVGYTEAFF.

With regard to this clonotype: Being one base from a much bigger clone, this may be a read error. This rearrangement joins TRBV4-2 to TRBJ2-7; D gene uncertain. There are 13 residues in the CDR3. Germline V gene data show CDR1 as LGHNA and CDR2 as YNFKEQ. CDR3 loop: CASSQDRNYERYF. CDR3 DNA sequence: TGTGCCAGCAGCCAAGACAGGAACTACGAGCGGTACTTC.

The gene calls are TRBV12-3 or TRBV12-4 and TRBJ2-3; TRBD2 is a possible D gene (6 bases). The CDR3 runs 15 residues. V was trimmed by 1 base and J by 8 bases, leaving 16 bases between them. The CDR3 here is CASSLGNSAGSTQYF. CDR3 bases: TGTGCCAGCAGTTTAGGGAACAGCGCGGGAAGTACGCAGTATTTT.

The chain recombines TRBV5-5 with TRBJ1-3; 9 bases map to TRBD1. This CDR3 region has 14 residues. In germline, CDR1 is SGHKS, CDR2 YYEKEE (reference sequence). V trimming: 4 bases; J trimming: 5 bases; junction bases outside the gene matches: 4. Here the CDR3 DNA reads TGTGCCAGCAGCGATACAGGGGGCAGAAACACCATATATTTT. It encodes CASSDTGGRNTIYF.